These 4 T cell receptor beta chains were all obtained from the same sample, sequenced in a study of cytomegalovirus exposure and HLA in healthy donors. The PCR contained 60 Vbeta and 13 Jbeta primers. Clones were read by immunoSEQ multiplex PCR, and TCRdb kept only the in-frame ones, dropping some. The sample lists about 140,000 clones, approximately 84% seen once, with approximately 1.3% in the top ten. Sequencing was performed on PBMCs. The receptor set was obtained from a man aged 25 to 40 in good health and CMV-seropositive.

The chain joins TRBV18 to TRBJ2-3; 13 bases are a match to TRBD2. The V and J ends lost 6 bases and 2 bases, in that order; junction bases with no gene match: 8. CDR1 KGHSH and CDR2 LQKENI come from the germline V gene. CDR3 length: 17 residues. The CDR3 protein is CASSPGLAGADTDTQYF. CDR3 DNA: TGTGCCAGCTCCCCTGGACTAGCGGGGGCCGACACAGATACGCAGTATTTT.

The V and J genes are TRBV5-1 and TRBJ2-5; 11 bases match TRBD2. The germline V gene encodes CDR1 SGHRS and CDR2 YFSETQ. The length of the CDR3 is 15 residues. After removal of 2 bases from V and 2 bases from J, the junction contained 2 bases not matched to a gene. CDR3 nucleotides: TGCGCCAGCAGCTTCTGGACTAGCGGGCAAGAGACCCAGTACTTC. Translation gives CASSFWTSGQETQYF.

V is TRBV7-2 and J is TRBJ2-2; tentative D call: TRBD1 (5 bases). The germline CDR1 and CDR2 sequences are SGHTA and FQGNSA. This CDR3 has 18 residues. The germline V and J ends were trimmed by 1 base and 2 bases, with 17 bases remaining between them. CDR3 in DNA: TGTGCCAGCAGCTTAGAACGACAGAACCTCGGCAACACCGGGGAGCTGTTTTTT. Translated, it gives CASSLERQNLGNTGELFF.

The rearrangement uses TRBV7-8 and TRBJ2-2; perhaps TRBD2 as D (6 bases). V lost 6 bases to trimming and J lost 4 bases, with 18 bases between them. The germline V gene has CDR1 SGHVS and CDR2 FQNEAQ. The CDR3 sequence is 16 residues long. CDR3: CASSRTGTLGTGELFF. The CDR3 DNA follows: TGTGCCAGCAGTCGCACCGGGACTTTGGGCACCGGGGAGCTGTTTTTT.